The 31 T cell receptor beta chains below were found in one sample sequenced in a study of T cells in Graves' hyperthyroidism and ophthalmopathy. TCR beta CDR3 regions were amplified from RNA. Primed by the HTBI set, a first-round RT-PCR was run on the TCR CDR3. One entry per CDR3 protein, called by TCRdb with MiXCR from the multiplex PCR reads. This table holds some 760,000 distinct CDR3 sequences, around 13% found once. The specimen sequenced was blood. All receptors come from a woman between 18 and 30 years old with Graves' hyperthyroidism.

This clonotype was counted only a few times. The chain links TRBV10-3 to TRBJ2-1; possible D gene TRBD2, 6 bases. The CDR3 totals 14 residues. Deletions cut 10 bases from V and 1 base from J, with 14 bases between. The germline gives CDR1 ENHRY, CDR2 SYGVKD. The chain's CDR3 is CATIPGLSYNEQFF. CDR3 nucleotides: TGTGCCACCATACCGGGACTTTCCTACAATGAGCAGTTCTTC.

The chain couples TRBV19 to TRBJ2-7, with D perhaps TRBD1 (6 bases). Germline assignment: CDR1 LNHDA and CDR2 SQIVND (reference sequence). The V gene lost 3 bases and the J gene lost 3 bases, with 18 bases spanning the gap. The CDR3 is made up of 16 amino acids. CDR3 loop: CASSIIGAEQGYEQYF. CDR3 sequence (DNA): TGTGCCAGTAGTATCATCGGGGCCGAACAGGGCTACGAGCAGTACTTC.

This clonotype was recorded at least ten times. The chain recombines TRBV5-5 with TRBJ2-2, with unresolved D. The CDR3 totals 13 residues. Germline CDR1 SGHKS, CDR2 YYEKEE (reference sequence). V lost 3 bases and J 3 bases, leaving 6 bases between the germline ends. CDR3 coding DNA: TGTGCCAGCAGCTACCTCGACACCGGGGAGCTGTTTTTT. Protein product: CASSYLDTGELFF.

This clonotype was found many times. This rearrangement joins TRBV12-3 or TRBV12-4 to TRBJ2-7; D not resolved. The CDR3 covers 13 residues. Trimming took off 3 bases at V and 5 bases at J, with 11 bases between the two ends. The CDR3 DNA follows: TGTGCCAGCAGTTTCAGGCAGGAGAACGAGCAGTACTTC. This codes for CASSFRQENEQYF.

V gene TRBV20-1 combines with J gene TRBJ2-1, with 8 bases identical to TRBD2. The CDR3 covers 16 residues. Germline CDR1 reads DFQATT; CDR2 reads SNEGSKA (reference sequence). The V and J ends lost 6 bases and 3 bases, in that order; junction bases with no gene match: 13. The CDR3 bases are TGCAGTGCCCCCCGGGGAGCGGGAGCGCGCTACAATGAGCAGTTCTTC. Protein product: CSAPRGAGARYNEQFF.

This clonotype came up many times. V is TRBV11-3 and J is TRBJ1-6; a possible D gene is TRBD1 (5 bases). Germline CDR1 and CDR2: SGHNT and YENEEA. V shed 6 bases and J shed 10 bases, with 10 bases lying between them. The CDR3 extends over 12 amino acids. CDR3 region: CASRQGSSPLHF. The CDR3 DNA reads as TGTGCCAGCAGGCAGGGTTCGTCACCCCTCCACTTT.

This clonotype was seen many times. The chain is built from TRBV13 and TRBJ2-7; possible D gene TRBD2, 5 bases. CDR1 and CDR2 (germline): PRHDT, FYEKMQ (reference sequence). The CDR3 loop spans 15 amino acids. The V and J ends lost 2 bases and 7 bases respectively, with 18 bases between them. CDR3 in amino acids: CASSLLGGSASEQYF. CDR3 DNA sequence: TGTGCCAGCAGCTTATTGGGTGGGAGTGCGAGTGAGCAGTACTTC.

A few counts support this clonotype. The J gene is TRBJ2-7, the V gene TRBV15, with 8 bases that match TRBD2. The junction had 13 bases not matched to a gene; V was cut back by 3 bases and J by 6 bases. The germline gives CDR1 LNHNV, CDR2 YYDKDF (reference sequence). This CDR3 spans 16 amino acids. DNA of the CDR3: TGTGCCACCAGCAGCCCAAGGGAGCGGGAGAGGGGCGAGCAGTACTTC. As protein: CATSSPRERERGEQYF.

The chain couples TRBV20-1 to TRBJ2-7; TRBD1 aligns across 7 bases. The germline V gene encodes CDR1 DFQATT and CDR2 SNEGSKA (reference sequence). The ends lost 5 bases at V and 0 bases at J; junction bases unmatched: 4. The CDR3 has 13 amino acids. This chain's CDR3 is CSARDRNSYEQYF. CDR3 DNA: TGCAGTGCTCGGGACAGAAACTCCTACGAGCAGTACTTC.

There are many counts of this clonotype. The V call is TRBV5-1, the J call TRBJ2-7, with D possibly TRBD2 on 6 matching bases. V was cut by 4 bases and J by 3 bases, with 20 bases left in between. Germline loops: CDR1 SGHRS, CDR2 YFSETQ. CDR3 length equals 16 residues. The CDR3 DNA sequence: TGCGCCAGCAGCCAGGAGGGGCCCAAAAGCCACTACGAGCAGTACTTC. Its protein product is CASSQEGPKSHYEQYF.

Details on this clonotype: A read error is possible here, since a much larger clone lies one base away. The chain carries TRBV15 and TRBJ2-1; D possibly corresponds to TRBD2 (6 bases). In germline, CDR1 is LNHNV, CDR2 YYDKDF (reference sequence). V was cut by 8 bases and J by 7 bases, with 18 bases left in between. The CDR3 covers 14 residues. CDR3 residues: CATARGQEMNEQFF. CDR3 coding DNA: TGTGCCACCGCGCGGGGTCAGGAGATGAATGAGCAGTTCTTC.

This clonotype was detected a few times. The V and J genes are TRBV7-3 and TRBJ2-2; D may be TRBD2 (6 bases). CDR1 and CDR2 (germline): SGHTA, FQGTGA. V lost 0 bases to trimming and J lost 4 bases, with 6 bases between them. The CDR3 contains 14 residues. In DNA form, the CDR3 reads TGTGCCAGCAGCTTAACGACTAGCACCGGGGAGCTGTTTTTT. Protein: CASSLTTSTGELFF.

With respect to this clonotype: A read error may be the cause here, since a much bigger clone is one base away. The genes are TRBV12-3 or TRBV12-4 and TRBJ1-2; D is undetermined. The CDR3 spans 13 residues. CDR3 amino acids: CASGFKGMSGYTF. The CDR3 DNA reads as TGTGCCAGCGGTTTCAAGGGAATGAGTGGCTACACCTTC.

This clonotype was detected many times. The V and J genes are TRBV18 and TRBJ1-2; possible D gene TRBD1, 6 bases. The CDR3 has 12 amino acids. The germline V gene has CDR1 KGHSH and CDR2 LQKENI. Trimming left V 6 bases short and J 11 bases short, with 16 bases between. The CDR3 reads CASSPGTQVYTF. The CDR3 bases are TGTGCCAGCTCGCCCGGGACACAGGTGTACACCTTC.

This chain connects TRBV7-9 to TRBJ2-7; 9 bases are a match to TRBD1. Unmatched junction bases numbered 7, after V lost 3 bases and J lost 1 base. Germline CDR1 is SEHNR and CDR2 is FQNEAQ (reference sequence). The CDR3 has 16 residues. This CDR3 reads CASSLGAGTGSYEQYF. The CDR3 DNA reads as TGTGCCAGCAGCTTGGGGGCCGGGACAGGGTCCTACGAGCAGTACTTC.

The V call is TRBV7-9, the J call TRBJ2-2; 7 nucleotides agree with TRBD1. Looked up from germline, CDR1 is SEHNR and CDR2 is FQNEAQ (reference sequence). V was clipped by 2 bases and J by 1 base; unmatched bases: 7. CDR3 length: 17 residues. The CDR3 sequence is CASSLRGGTENTGELFF. CDR3 sequence (DNA): TGTGCCAGCAGCTTAAGGGGTGGGACAGAGAACACCGGGGAGCTGTTTTTT.

This clonotype appeared many times. V is TRBV6-1 and J is TRBJ2-3; D remains unclear. Germline V gene data show CDR1 as MNHNS and CDR2 as SASEGT. This CDR3 is 15 amino acids long. V lost 7 bases and J 6 bases, leaving 20 bases between the germline ends. CDR3 bases: TGTGCCAGCATGAGAGACCGGGCGTTGGGGGATACGCAGTATTTT. Translating gives CASMRDRALGDTQYF.

This clonotype has ten or more counts. The rearrangement links TRBV5-1 to TRBJ2-5; possible D gene TRBD1, 5 bases. CDR3 size: 14 residues. Germline CDR1 SGHRS, CDR2 YFSETQ. The V end was cut by 3 bases, the J end by 5 bases, with 14 bases between. The CDR3: CASSYAQGAETQYF. DNA of the CDR3: TGCGCCAGCAGCTACGCCCAGGGTGCGGAGACCCAGTACTTC.

The V call is TRBV10-3, the J call TRBJ2-3; D is possibly TRBD2 (5 bases). The CDR3 has 12 residues. Per germline, CDR1 ENHRY and CDR2 SYGVKD. Trimming took off 4 bases at V and 6 bases at J, with 8 bases between the two ends. The CDR3 loop reads CAISAVADTQYF. The CDR3 DNA sequence: TGTGCCATCAGTGCGGTAGCGGATACGCAGTATTTT.

This clonotype came up a few times. The chain employs TRBV10-2 and TRBJ1-5; D ambiguous. The CDR3 extends over 15 amino acids. V dropped 0 bases and J dropped 4 bases, with 10 bases sitting between them. Looked up from germline, CDR1 is WSHSY and CDR2 is SAAADI. The chain's CDR3 is CASSESIGRNQPQHF. The CDR3, as DNA: TGCGCCAGCAGTGAGTCGATCGGGAGGAATCAGCCCCAGCATTTT.

This clonotype was seen once. The J gene is TRBJ2-7, the V gene TRBV4-1, with 9 positions matching TRBD1. CDR1 is MGHRA and CDR2 is YSYEKL in the germline V gene. V shed 4 bases, J shed 6 bases, and the junction held 16 bases outside the gene matches. CDR3 length: 17 amino acids. As DNA, the CDR3 is TGCGCCAGCAGCCTATGGGCTGGGACAGGGCCCTCCGGCGAGCAGTACTTC. Translated: CASSLWAGTGPSGEQYF.

In its sample, this clonotype was seen many times. The chain joins TRBV6-1 to TRBJ2-7, with 7 nucleotides matching TRBD2. Per germline, CDR1 MNHNS and CDR2 SASEGT. Trimming removed 8 bases from V and 0 bases from J; junction bases left unmatched: 7. The CDR3 contains 14 residues. CDR3 region: CASRRGVGSYEQYF. The CDR3 nucleotides are TGTGCCAGCCGACGGGGGGTCGGCTCCTACGAGCAGTACTTC.

This clonotype was counted ten times or more. The CDR3 loop is CASSLGTSGSPLETQYF. CDR3 bases: TGTGCCAGCAGCTTAGGTACTAGCGGGAGCCCCTTGGAGACCCAGTACTTC. This sequence joins TRBV7-8 and TRBJ2-5; 11 positions agree with TRBD2. The V gene end was trimmed by 1 base and the J gene end by 5 bases; junction bases not matched to a gene: 9. CDR1 and CDR2 (germline): SGHVS, FQNEAQ. CDR3 length: 17 residues.

This clonotype was observed many times. The gene calls are TRBV11-2 and TRBJ2-2; tentatively, D is TRBD2 (5 bases). The germline V gene encodes CDR1 SGHAT and CDR2 FQNNGV. The CDR3 runs to 17 residues. Trimming pared 1 base from V and 1 base from J, leaving 13 bases between. Here the CDR3 reads CASSLAPGKLNTGELFF. CDR3 sequence (DNA): TGTGCCAGCAGCTTAGCTCCGGGAAAACTGAACACCGGGGAGCTGTTTTTT.

There are many counts of this clonotype. The chain combines TRBV3-1 with TRBJ2-1, with TRBD2 matching over 10 bases. The CDR3 runs to 16 residues. Trimming removed 0 bases from V and 10 bases from J; junction bases left unmatched: 9. CDR1 LGHDT and CDR2 YNNKEL come from the germline V gene (reference sequence). The CDR3 DNA is TGTGCCAGCAGCCAAGAAATCCTAGCGGGAGCTCGCGAGCAGTTCTTC. It translates to CASSQEILAGAREQFF.

In this sample, this clonotype turned up many times. Here the CDR3 reads CASSPPSGRNNEQFF. CDR3 nucleotides: TGCGCCAGCAGCCCCCCTAGCGGGAGAAACAATGAGCAGTTCTTC. This sequence joins TRBV5-1 and TRBJ2-1, with 10 nucleotides matching TRBD2. CDR3 length: 15 residues. The germline gives CDR1 SGHRS, CDR2 YFSETQ. After removal of 4 bases from V and 5 bases from J, the junction contained 6 bases not matched to a gene. Combining the CDR3 with reference TRBV5-1 and TRBJ2-1 gives the whole variable domain KAGVTQTPRYLIKTRGQQVTLSCSPISGHRSVSWYQQTPGQGLQFLFEYFSETQRNKGNFPGRFSGRQFSNSRSEMNVSTLELGDSALYLCASSPPSGRNNEQFFGPGTRLTVL.

The chain joins TRBV6-2 or TRBV6-3 to TRBJ2-7; D not certain. The CDR3 is made up of 14 amino acids. Germline CDR1 reads MNHEY; CDR2 reads SVGEGT. Trimming pared 5 bases from V and 2 bases from J, leaving 13 bases between. The CDR3 bases are TGTGCCAGCAGTAGGGAACTTAAACCCTACGAGCAGTACTTC. It encodes CASSRELKPYEQYF.

This clonotype was seen a handful of times. V is TRBV19 and J is TRBJ2-7; D may be TRBD2 (5 bases). This CDR3 comprises 14 residues. Germline V CDR1 and CDR2: LNHDA, SQIVND (reference sequence). Trimming removed 4 bases at V and 7 bases at J, with 17 bases between. CDR3 sequence reads: CASSTPTSQLEQYF. Here the CDR3 DNA reads TGTGCCAGTAGTACCCCCACTAGTCAGTTGGAGCAGTACTTC.

This clonotype was detected many times. The chain uses TRBV6-1 and TRBJ2-7; D possibly corresponds to TRBD1 (6 bases). The germline gives CDR1 MNHNS, CDR2 SASEGT. The CDR3 has 14 residues. V lost 1 base, J lost 2 bases, and 9 bases lay in between. The CDR3 sequence is CASSEGQDPYEQYF. The CDR3 nucleotides read TGTGCCAGCAGTGAAGGACAGGATCCCTACGAGCAGTACTTC.

The chain joins TRBV2 to TRBJ2-3, with a weak D call TRBD1 (6 bases). CDR3 length: 14 residues. V gave up 0 bases and J gave up 4 bases, with 8 bases separating them. Germline CDR1 is SNHLY and CDR2 is FYNNEI. Here the CDR3 DNA reads TGTGCCAGCAGTGAAGCCGCAGGGGCAGATACGCAGTATTTT. Residues: CASSEAAGADTQYF.

This clonotype was counted many times. V usage is TRBV2 and J usage is TRBJ2-1; D is ambiguous. CDR3 size: 14 residues. With 7 bases removed from V and 9 bases from J, the gap between germline ends came to 19 bases. Germline lookup yields CDR1 SNHLY and CDR2 FYNNEI. The CDR3 DNA follows: TGTGCCAGCAACTCCCCTCTTCCGTTGGGTGAGCAGTTCTTC. Its translation: CASNSPLPLGEQFF.